This TCR beta chain came from a study of T-cell reconstitution after alpha-beta-depleted transplantation in children. Germline values: CDR1 SGHRS, CDR2 YFSETQ. This CDR3 region has 15 residues. With V trimmed by 4 bases and J by 1 base, 6 bases remained unmatched. In its sample, this clonotype was seen a few times. Unique molecular identifiers were incorporated into the prepared TCRbeta library. TCRdb used MiXCR to reprocess the PCR reads, holding one entry per CDR3 protein. The repertoire holds about 270,000 distinct CDR3 sequences, with almost 10% as singletons. The sequences come from PBMCs from the stem cell graft donor, collected from the stem cell graft. This sequence was found in a human donor who donated a stem cell graft to a child with SCID. The rearrangement links TRBV5-1 to TRBJ2-3, with 7 bases identical to TRBD1. The chain's CDR3 is CASSTATGGTDTQYF. The CDR3 bases are TGCGCCAGCAGCACAGCCACAGGGGGCACAGATACGCAGTATTTT.